The clone carrying this T cell receptor beta chain has a handful of counts. Antigen: not known. This sample is drawn from a study of T cells after yellow fever vaccination. Study-level information: For low cell numbers, libraries were made with SMART-Seq v4 Ultra Low Input.

Germline-derived CDR1 and CDR2 are SGHAT and FQNNGV. V dropped 10 bases and J dropped 9 bases, with 16 bases sitting between them. This CDR3 has 12 amino acids. Findings and caveats of the study: Researchers cautioned that FACS-sorted repertoires could harbor abundant clonotypes contaminating from the bulk population.

TCRdb used MiXCR to reprocess the 5' RACE reads, holding one entry per CDR3 protein. This sample has some 320,000 distinct CDR3 sequences; less than 9.5% occur once, and the top ten carry 3% to 4%. The TCR originated in a man between 18 and 35 years old who received the YFV17D yellow fever vaccine. V gene TRBV11-2 combines with J gene TRBJ2-1; D may be TRBD1 (6 bases). This material consisted of CD4+ T cells sorted from PBMCs, taken 5 days after the yellow fever booster vaccination. This CDR3 reads CATRQDLGEQFF. CDR3 in DNA: TGTGCCACCCGACAGGACCTGGGTGAGCAGTTCTTC.